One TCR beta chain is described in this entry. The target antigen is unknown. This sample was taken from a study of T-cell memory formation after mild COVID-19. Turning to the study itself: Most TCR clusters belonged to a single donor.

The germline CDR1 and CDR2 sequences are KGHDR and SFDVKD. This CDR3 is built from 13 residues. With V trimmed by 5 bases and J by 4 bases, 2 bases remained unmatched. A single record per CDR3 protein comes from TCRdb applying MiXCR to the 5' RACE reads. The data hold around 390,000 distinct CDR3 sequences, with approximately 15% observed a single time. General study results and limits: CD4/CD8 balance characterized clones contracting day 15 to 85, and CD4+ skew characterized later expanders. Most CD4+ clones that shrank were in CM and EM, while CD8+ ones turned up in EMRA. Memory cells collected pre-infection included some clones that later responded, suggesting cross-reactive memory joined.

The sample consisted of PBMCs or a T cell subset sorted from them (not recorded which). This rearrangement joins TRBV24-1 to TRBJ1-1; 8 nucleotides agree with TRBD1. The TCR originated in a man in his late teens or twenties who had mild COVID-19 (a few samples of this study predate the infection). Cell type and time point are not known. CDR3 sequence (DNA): TGTGCCACCAGTGCCGGACAGGGCACTGAAGCTTTCTTT. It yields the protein CATSAGQGTEAFF.